These 13 T cell receptor beta chains were sequenced from one sample in a study of early T cells in non-severe SARS-CoV-2 infection. TCRdb re-analysed the 5' RACE reads in MiXCR, keeping a single row per CDR3 protein. Among 85,000 to 100,000 distinct CDR3 sequences listed, roughly 9.6% were seen once. The input for sequencing was whole blood, taken at baseline. Source of these receptors: an adult who was a healthcare worker with PCR-confirmed SARS-CoV-2 infection or an uninfected control (not recorded which).

The chain joins TRBV5-8 to TRBJ2-1; D possibly corresponds to TRBD2 (6 bases). Trimming took off 3 bases at V and 6 bases at J, with 16 bases between the two ends. Germline V gene sequence: CDR1 SGHTS, CDR2 YDEGEE. This CDR3 region has 15 residues. In DNA, the CDR3 is TGTGCCAGCAGCTGGGGGGAAATCGGAATCAATGAGCAGTTCTTC. Translating it yields CASSWGEIGINEQFF.

The V and J genes are TRBV29-1 and TRBJ1-1, with D maybe TRBD1 (5 bases). The length of the CDR3 is 10 residues. Trimming cost V 7 bases and J 8 bases, with 11 bases left between them. The germline gives CDR1 SQVTM, CDR2 ANQGSEA. The CDR3 sequence is CSALTAEAFF. CDR3 DNA sequence: TGCAGCGCCTTGACAGCAGAAGCTTTCTTT.

This clonotype was detected only a few times. J is TRBJ2-1 and V is TRBV19, with D unresolved. The CDR3 consists of 16 residues. Germline V gives CDR1 LNHDA, CDR2 SQIVND (reference sequence). Trimming cost V 9 bases and J 0 bases, with 18 bases left between them. CDR3 coding DNA: TGTGCCAGCTACGAGGCGGTGGGAAGCTCCTACAATGAGCAGTTCTTC. This sequence encodes CASYEAVGSSYNEQFF.

The rearrangement joins TRBV5-1 to TRBJ1-2; D gene ambiguous. The germline V and J ends were trimmed by 0 bases and 7 bases, with 10 bases remaining between them. Germline CDR1 SGHRS, CDR2 YFSETQ. The CDR3 spans 13 residues. This chain's CDR3 is CASSLGSRGGYTF. CDR3 in DNA: TGCGCCAGCAGCTTGGGGTCTAGAGGTGGCTACACCTTC.

This clonotype occurred many times. This chain connects TRBV19 to TRBJ2-5; 7 bases match TRBD1. Germline V gene lookup returns CDR1 LNHDA and CDR2 SQIVND (reference sequence). With V trimmed by 5 bases and J by 5 bases, 14 bases remained unmatched. CDR3 length equals 16 residues. CDR3 region: CASSLNRQGVGETQYF. For the CDR3, the DNA is TGTGCCAGTAGTCTCAACCGACAGGGAGTTGGGGAGACCCAGTACTTC.

This clonotype was found a few times. The chain recombines TRBV28 with TRBJ2-5; D tentatively fits TRBD1 or TRBD2 (6 bases each). CDR1 is MDHEN, CDR2 SYDVKM, per germline. Trimming pared 5 bases from V and 2 bases from J, leaving 18 bases between. This CDR3 is built from 16 residues. For the CDR3, the DNA is TGTGCCAGCAGTCACGGGGGCCAGGTTTTTCAAGAGACCCAGTACTTC. Translation gives CASSHGGQVFQETQYF.

This clonotype appeared a few times. The rearrangement uses TRBV15 and TRBJ2-1, with D possibly TRBD2 on 6 matching bases. Germline-derived CDR1 and CDR2 are LNHNV and YYDKDF (reference sequence). Trimming cost V 8 bases and J 7 bases, with 21 bases left between them. The CDR3 totals 15 residues. The CDR3 loop reads CATVLGRNSGNEQFF. The CDR3 nucleotides read TGTGCCACCGTTCTGGGGAGGAATAGTGGGAATGAGCAGTTCTTC.

J is TRBJ2-7 and V is TRBV6-2 or TRBV6-3, with 13 bases identical to TRBD2. Germline CDR1 is MNHEY and CDR2 is SVGEGT. CDR3 length: 15 amino acids. J gave up 7 bases and V 5 bases, and 8 bases lay outside the gene matches. As DNA, the CDR3 is TGTGCCAGCAGTCCCGGGACTAGCGGGACTGGAGAGCAGTACTTC. This translates into CASSPGTSGTGEQYF.

This clonotype was counted between two and nine times. The rearrangement links TRBV27 to TRBJ2-1, with D perhaps TRBD2 (6 bases). The CDR3 loop spans 12 amino acids. V was cut by 8 bases and J by 9 bases, with 14 bases left in between. Germline V gene lookup returns CDR1 MNHEY and CDR2 SMNVEV (reference sequence). The CDR3 sequence: CASGFAEGEQFF. The CDR3 DNA reads as TGTGCCAGCGGGTTTGCGGAGGGTGAGCAGTTCTTC.

In its sample, this clonotype was seen a few times. The J gene is TRBJ1-6, the V gene TRBV28; 10 positions agree with TRBD1. Trimming at V came to 10 bases and at J to 3 bases, leaving 6 bases not matched to a gene. Per the germline V gene, CDR1 is MDHEN and CDR2 is SYDVKM. The CDR3 length is 15 residues. The CDR3 sequence: CAKPTGGYYNSPLHF. The CDR3 DNA follows: TGTGCCAAGCCGACAGGGGGCTACTATAATTCACCCCTCCACTTT.

This clonotype was found many times. This rearrangement joins TRBV18 to TRBJ1-6; D is undetermined. There are 13 residues in the CDR3. Trimming removed 3 bases from V and 8 bases from J, with 8 bases in between. Germline V gene data show CDR1 as KGHSH and CDR2 as LQKENI. As DNA, the CDR3 is TGTGCCAGCTCACCTTCAAGAGATTCACCCCTCCACTTT. As protein: CASSPSRDSPLHF.

V gene TRBV6-6 combines with J gene TRBJ1-2; no clear D gene. Trimming pared 6 bases from V and 4 bases from J, leaving 12 bases between. The CDR3 spans 13 residues. The germline gives CDR1 MNHNY, CDR2 SVGAGI (reference sequence). The CDR3 DNA sequence: TGTGCCAGCAGCAAGAGTGGGCCCTATGGCTACACCTTC. Translating it yields CASSKSGPYGYTF.

This clonotype was found many times. The J gene is TRBJ2-3, the V gene TRBV3-1; 14 bases are shared with TRBD2. The germline CDR1 and CDR2 sequences are LGHDT and YNNKEL (reference sequence). This CDR3 spans 15 amino acids. The V and J ends lost 5 bases and 7 bases, in that order; junction bases with no gene match: 5. Here the CDR3 reads CASSTGTSGRNTQYF. For the CDR3, the DNA is TGTGCCAGCAGCACCGGGACTAGCGGGAGAAATACGCAGTATTTT.